The 8 T cell receptor beta chains presented below share a single source sample, sequenced in a study of molecular identifiers for immune sequencing clone quantification. TCRdb independently ran MiXCR on the PCR reads; one entry per CDR3 protein. The sample yields more than 550,000 distinct CDR3 sequences, 25% seen once. Specimen: naive CD8+ T cells from blood, with Jurkat cell RNA spiked in. Documented subset: FACS-sorted CD8+CD4-CCR7+CD45RA+ naive T cells. Receptor source: a human donor in good health. Some libraries in this study had Jurkat cell RNA spiked in.

This clonotype was counted at least ten times. The V gene is TRBV12-3 or TRBV12-4, the J gene TRBJ2-1; D is undetermined. With 4 bases removed from V and 0 bases from J, the gap between germline ends came to 7 bases. CDR3 length: 14 residues. CDR3 residues: CASSSPGSYNEQFF. The CDR3 region has the DNA TGTGCCAGCAGTTCTCCGGGCTCCTACAATGAGCAGTTCTTC.

This clonotype was observed a few times. The genes are TRBV6-2 or TRBV6-3 and TRBJ2-7; the D gene could be TRBD1 or TRBD2 (6 bases each). The closer fit of TRBJ2-5 to the DNA end suggests the J call may be wrong. Germline V gene sequence: CDR1 MNHEY, CDR2 SVGEGT. The CDR3 runs to 15 residues. CDR3 region: CASSYSWGAAETQYF. The CDR3 nucleotides read TGTGCCAGCAGTTACTCCTGGGGGGCGGCGGAGACCCAGTACTTC.

As regards this clonotype: The conserved phenylalanine or tryptophan normally closing the CDR3 is absent here, so this likely arose from a read error. V gene TRBV27 combines with J gene TRBJ2-3; 12 bases line up with TRBD2. CDR1 and CDR2 (germline): MNHEY, SMNVEV (reference sequence). The V segment lost 0 bases and the J segment 8 bases; nucleotides outside the gene matches: 6. The CDR3 extends over 16 amino acids. The CDR3 region is CASSLSSSGGAGTQYS. DNA for the CDR3: TGTGCCAGCAGTTTATCGTCTAGCGGGGGGGCAGGTACGCAGTATTCT.

This clonotype was seen many times. The chain links TRBV4-3 to TRBJ1-5, with D uncertain. V was pared by 0 bases and J by 0 bases, with 6 bases between. The germline V gene encodes CDR1 LGHNA and CDR2 YSLEER. The CDR3 runs to 15 residues. In nucleotides, the CDR3 is TGCGCCAGCAGCCAAGATCTCAGTAGCAATCAGCCCCAGCATTTT. Translated, it gives CASSQDLSSNQPQHF.

This clonotype was seen more than once but under ten times. The CDR3 sequence is CASSFGPTNTEAFF. CDR3 nucleotide sequence: TGTGCCAGCAGCTTCGGCCCAACGAACACTGAAGCTTTCTTT. The chain carries TRBV7-9 and TRBJ1-1; D not resolved. The germline V and J ends were trimmed by 3 bases and 1 base, with 9 bases remaining between them. CDR3 length equals 14 residues. Germline-derived CDR1 and CDR2 are SEHNR and FQNEAQ (reference sequence).

This clonotype came up many times. The gene calls are TRBV6-2 or TRBV6-3 and TRBJ2-5; TRBD2 matches at 7 bases. Trimming took 4 bases from V and 1 from J; bases not matched to a gene: 6. CDR3 size: 15 residues. The germline V gene encodes CDR1 MNHEY and CDR2 SVGEGT. The CDR3: CASSSNLAVQETQYF. CDR3 coding DNA: TGTGCCAGCAGTTCAAATCTAGCGGTCCAAGAGACCCAGTACTTC.

The gene calls are TRBV27 and TRBJ2-3, with 11 bases that match TRBD2. Germline V gene data show CDR1 as MNHEY and CDR2 as SMNVEV (reference sequence). The CDR3 is made up of 16 amino acids. V gave up 7 bases and J gave up 6 bases; unmatched junction bases: 12. For the CDR3, the DNA is TGTGCCAGCACTCAAACTAGCGGGAGCGGAGATGATACGCAGTATTTT. Translating gives CASTQTSGSGDDTQYF.

Regarding this clonotype: Mismatch with germline at one junction end may stem from a read error. The V gene is TRBV29-1, the J gene TRBJ2-1; possible D gene TRBD1, 5 bases. Germline CDR1 reads SQVTM; CDR2 reads ANQGSEA. The CDR3 is 11 amino acids. In DNA form, the CDR3 reads TGCAGCGTTGAGCAGGACAATGCGCAGTTCTTC. It translates to CSVEQDNAQFF.